The subject of this entry is one T cell receptor (beta chain). Its target antigen remains unknown. Nothing much larger sits one base from this clone, and base qualities are not available. The data stem from a study of T cell responses to AZD1222 COVID-19 vaccine (dated by TCRdb to about 2021). Looking at the study overall: Because spike-specific TCR depth and breadth did not differ between the two schedules, AZD1222 recipients who got a second dose at roughly 4 weeks were pooled with those who got a second dose at roughly 12 weeks. Enrollment into the trials was organized by age into subgroups of 18-55, 56-69 and 70-plus years, and those subgroups contained roughly 150, 30 and 60 TCR-sequenced participants, respectively. A total of 230 to 250 trial participants underwent TCR sequencing, of whom 207 had received two doses of AZD1222 and around 26 had received two doses of the MenACWY control vaccine.

The CDR3 starts with the cysteine, ends with the phenylalanine, and has 15 residues. The sequence is cut down to CDR3 DNA, 45 bases in frame from base 1. CDR1 and CDR2 are drawn from the germline V gene: MDHEN, SYDVKM. Relative to germline, V is missing 9 bases and J is missing 6 bases, with 14 bases of the junction outside any gene match. The sample's time point label, in plain terms: baseline before first vaccination. The vaccinee samples were drawn from two UK trials, COV001 and COV002, one of which was a single-blind randomized controlled phase 2/3 trial testing AZD1222 (ChAdOx1 nCoV-19) in healthy adults. For TCRbeta chain sequencing, PBMC samples from trial participants were taken at day 0 and at day 28 after the second dose. The CDR3 regions of human TCRbeta chains were analyzed by immunosequencing. The study's processing was this. Repertoire TCRs were matched against a reference library of SARS-CoV-2-specific TCRs generated with the MIRA antigen-specificity platform. Breadth was defined as the fraction of unique TCRs that were SARS-CoV-2-associated. Depth was defined as the fraction of total T cells that were SARS-CoV-2-associated. Using the MIRA data, every spike-specific TCR was mapped to the spike region that the TCR reacted to and assigned to either a CD4 or a CD8 class. Log10-transformed breadth and depth values were compared by one-way ANOVA with Sidak's multiple comparisons tests. TCRdb retrieved this table from immuneACCESS and kept in-frame rearrangements only. Not all clones are present; in checked studies, unresolved V genes account for under half, and no reason is known for the remainder. V and J calls and clone size follow that table, whereas D and trimming were derived from the DNA. Counted in this sample were 100,000 to 150,000 clones; 80% to 90% of them appeared once. The ten largest clones capture more than 9% of the sample.

Broad study findings and their caveats: Nearly half of unique spike-specific TCRs reportedly recognized epitopes outside regions mutated in the B.1.351 and B.1.1.7 variants. No day 14 peak-response samples were available, so repertoires were characterized only after the peak T cell response. Conclusions about previously exposed vaccinees were limited because only six AZD1222 recipients were SARS-CoV-2 seropositive at baseline. The vaccine-associated CD4 TCRs covered the entire spike protein, and the dominant responses fell in regions 160-218 and 743-854. Participants were mostly white British, with more females than males. The authors suggested clonal diversity may have been underestimated. The 56-69-year group was small, and its depth increase did not reach significance, likely because of low power. Spike-specific TCR breadth and depth rose significantly after two AZD1222 doses compared with day 0 and with MenACWY recipients.

This material consisted of peripheral blood, taken on day 0 of AZD1222 vaccination. The chain is assembled from TRBV28 and TRBJ2-3, with TRBD2 matching 8 junction bases. This receptor was obtained from an adult in good health. The CDR3 in this case is CASRTSGPRWDTQYF. The DNA sequence is TGTGCCAGTAGAACTAGCGGCCCTAGGTGGGATACGCAGTATTTT. With all but the CDR3 taken from the reference TRBV28 and TRBJ2-3 genes, the full variable domain is: DVKVTQSSRYLVKRTGEKVFLECVQDMDHENMFWYRQDPGLGLRLIYFSYDVKMKEKGDIPEGYSVSREKKERFSLILESASTNQTSMYLCASRTSGPRWDTQYFGPGTRLTVL.